Listed below are T cell receptor beta chains from one sample, sequenced in a study of cytomegalovirus exposure and HLA in healthy donors. The assay was immunoSEQ multiplex PCR, and TCRdb's table has in-frame clones only and misses some. The sample shows approximately 270,000 clones, around 90% of them seen only once. Source material: PBMCs. All receptors come from a woman younger than 35 in good health and CMV-seronegative. CDR3s include the opening cysteine and the closing phenylalanine or tryptophan. The D gene is left open where the match is weak. A row's size may be missing; if present it is once, few, many or a size class.

J,D,size,V,CDR3,DNA
TRBJ1-5,-,-,TRBV28,CASSYNIFGGGNQPQHF,TGTGCCAGCAGTTACAACATATTTGGCGGGGGCAATCAGCCCCAGCATTTT
TRBJ2-1,-,once,TRBV28,CASSFSQGQGQSEQFF,TGTGCCAGCAGTTTCTCCCAGGGACAAGGGCAAAGTGAGCAGTTCTTC
TRBJ1-4,TRBD1,-,TRBV28,CASSLPGQPNEKLFF,TGTGCCAGCAGTTTACCGGGACAGCCCAATGAAAAACTGTTTTTT
TRBJ2-5,-,-,TRBV7-9,CASSSTIGFQETQYF,TGTGCCAGCAGCTCAACTATCGGGTTCCAAGAGACCCAGTACTTC
TRBJ1-1,TRBD1,-,TRBV27,CASRNGQGVAFF,TGTGCCAGCAGAAACGGACAGGGGGTGGCTTTCTTT
TRBJ2-5,TRBD2,-,TRBV7-3,CASSLIRGVEETQYF,TGTGCCAGCAGCTTAATTCGGGGGGTTGAAGAGACCCAGTACTTC
TRBJ2-1,TRBD1,-,TRBV28,CASSRDRGEDEQFF,TGTGCCAGCAGTCGGGACAGGGGTGAGGATGAGCAGTTCTTC
TRBJ2-3,TRBD1,-,TRBV19,CASSIWGQGDSRADTQYF,TGTGCCAGTAGTATATGGGGACAGGGGGATAGCAGGGCAGATACGCAGTATTTT
TRBJ1-1,-,-,TRBV27,CASSLTGLNTEAFF,TGTGCCAGCAGTTTGACAGGACTGAACACTGAAGCTTTCTTT
TRBJ2-5,TRBD1,-,TRBV5-1,CASSLETGETQYF,TGCGCCAGCAGCTTGGAGACAGGGGAGACCCAGTACTTC
TRBJ1-1,-,-,TRBV2,CASSAEARGVNTEAFF,TGTGCCAGCAGTGCGGAGGCCAGGGGTGTAAATACTGAAGCTTTCTTT
TRBJ1-2,TRBD1,-,TRBV4-1,CASSPEWTGNNYGYTF,TGCGCCAGCAGCCCAGAATGGACAGGGAATAACTATGGCTACACCTTC
TRBJ2-5,-,-,TRBV2,CASNYQETQYF,TGTGCCAGCAACTACCAAGAGACCCAGTACTTC
TRBJ2-6,-,-,TRBV6-5,CASSYGQSGANVLTF,TGTGCCAGCAGTTACGGACAGTCTGGGGCCAACGTCCTGACTTTC
TRBJ1-2,TRBD1,-,TRBV28,CASTITGELGGYTF,TGTGCCAGCACCATCACAGGGGAACTTGGCGGCTACACCTTC
TRBJ1-2,-,-,TRBV6-5,CASSPGGGHGYTF,TGTGCCAGCAGCCCCGGGGGGGGGCATGGCTACACCTTC
TRBJ2-5,TRBD1,-,TRBV7-3,CASSLTWDRGQTQYF,TGTGCCAGCAGCTTAACGTGGGACAGGGGTCAGACCCAGTACTTC
TRBJ1-6,TRBD1,-,TRBV28,CASSLFGRGNSPLHF,TGTGCCAGCAGTTTATTCGGCAGGGGGAATTCACCCCTCCACTTT
TRBJ2-1,TRBD2,-,TRBV6-4,CASRRLAGGKNEQFF,TGTGCCAGCAGGAGGCTAGCGGGGGGCAAAAATGAGCAGTTCTTC
TRBJ1-2,-,-,TRBV6-1,CASSHLEGNYGYTF,TGTGCCAGCAGTCACCTGGAGGGGAACTATGGCTACACCTTC
TRBJ1-1,-,once,TRBV27,CASSLFPTGMNTEAFF,TGTGCCAGCAGTTTATTCCCGACAGGTATGAACACTGAAGCTTTCTTT
TRBJ1-3,-,-,TRBV27,CASSLRGLSGNTIYF,TGTGCCAGCAGTTTAAGGGGCCTCTCTGGAAACACCATATATTTT
TRBJ1-1,-,-,TRBV7-2,CASSPHRTNTEAFF,TGTGCCAGCAGCCCTCACAGGACGAACACTGAAGCTTTCTTT
TRBJ1-3,-,-,TRBV27,CASSLAGAGNTIYF,TGTGCCAGCAGTTTAGCAGGGGCTGGAAACACCATATATTTT
TRBJ2-7,-,-,TRBV30,CAWAQGRYEQYF,TGTGCCTGGGCTCAGGGGCGCTACGAGCAGTACTTC
TRBJ1-3,TRBD1,-,TRBV6-5,CASRVTGTEGNTIYF,TGTGCCAGCAGGGTAACCGGGACAGAAGGAAACACCATATATTTT